This T cell receptor beta chain comes out of a study of blood T cells in healthy people across ages. A second PCR, run for about 7 to 11 cycles, used a sample-barcoded 5' primer plus a J-beta primer mix. Through a template-switch adaptor with 12 random nucleotides, each cDNA molecule received a tag. TCRdb re-analysed the 5' RACE reads in MiXCR, keeping a single row per CDR3 protein. The profile shows about 1.6 million distinct CDR3 sequences, around 35% of them singletons. Notes on this clonotype: The junction does not match germline at one end; this may be a read error.

There are 13 residues in the CDR3. Looked up from germline, CDR1 is MDHEN and CDR2 is SYDVKM. Input material: blood. The source of this sequence is a woman aged 30 to 39 in good health. The chain recombines TRBV28 with TRBJ2-3; D gene uncertain. The CDR3 region has the DNA TGTGCCAGCAGTCCCCAACTAACGACCACGCGGTATTTT. Translating gives CASSPQLTTTRYF.